The clone carrying this T cell receptor (beta chain) has at least ten counts. Its antigen is undetermined. The data derive from a study of regulatory T cells in long-lasting Graves disease. Study outcomes and limitations: It was possible that the small sample size reduced accuracy.

Combining iRepertoire HTBI primers with Arm-PCR of CDR3 regions, the authors built TCR beta libraries. TCRdb recomputed calls from the multiplex PCR reads with MiXCR, one row per CDR3 protein. The sample consists of roughly 500,000 distinct CDR3 sequences, more than 10% of them appearing once. Specified time point: newly diagnosed GD, antithyroid drugs for less than 3 months. The TCR library was made from RNA extracted from PBMCs. Germline V gene data show CDR1 as MNHEY and CDR2 as SMNVEV (reference sequence). The CDR3 is made up of 12 amino acids. Deletions cut 6 bases from V and 6 bases from J, with 11 bases between. The sample was also linked to a second study, of T cells in Graves' hyperthyroidism and ophthalmopathy.

The receptor was derived from a woman younger than 45 with Graves disease. Sequencing was performed on peripheral blood mononuclear cells (PBMCs), taken at new diagnosis, from a patient treated with antithyroid drugs. The chain combines TRBV27 with TRBJ1-2; no definite D call. The CDR3 nucleotides are TGTGCCAGCAGGGCCTTGGGAGATGGCTACACCTTC. Translation: CASRALGDGYTF.